The 18 T cell receptor beta chains reported below all come from one sample, sequenced in a study of ipilimumab plus nivolumab after autologous stem cell transplantation. Sequencing used immunoSEQ multiplex PCR; TCRdb keeps in-frame clones, though not all of them. The sample lists fewer than 3,500 clones, roughly 79% seen once, with about 11% in the top ten. Specimen: PBMCs, collected in a trial of ipilimumab plus nivolumab as post-transplant consolidation. These receptors originate from a male donor with primary mediastinal lymphoma.

This chain connects TRBV5-1 to TRBJ2-3, with 11 bases fitting TRBD1. The junction had 2 bases not matched to a gene; V was cut back by 4 bases and J by 4 bases. CDR3 length: 14 residues. The V gene's germline CDR1 is SGHRS and CDR2 YFSETQ. CDR3 protein: CASSPGQGADTQYF. CDR3 in DNA: TGCGCCAGCAGCCCGGGACAGGGGGCAGATACGCAGTATTTT.

The gene calls are TRBV19 and TRBJ2-3, with 9 bases lining up with TRBD2. Germline-derived CDR1 and CDR2 are LNHDA and SQIVND (reference sequence). CDR3 size: 16 residues. After removal of 1 base from V and 6 bases from J, the junction contained 8 bases not matched to a gene. The CDR3 coding sequence is TGTGCCAGTAGTATAGGGGCGGGGGGGCCGCTGGATACGCAGTATTTT. Translation: CASSIGAGGPLDTQYF.

The V and J genes are TRBV5-1 and TRBJ2-5, with D possibly TRBD1 on 5 matching bases. V lost 2 bases to trimming and J lost 1 base, with 6 bases between them. The CDR3 covers 13 residues. The germline V gene encodes CDR1 SGHRS and CDR2 YFSETQ. This CDR3 is CASSFQGQETQYF. The DNA for the CDR3 is TGCGCCAGCAGCTTCCAGGGCCAAGAGACCCAGTACTTC. Looking up the rest from reference TRBV5-1 and TRBJ2-5 gives the full variable domain: KAGVTQTPRYLIKTRGQQVTLSCSPISGHRSVSWYQQTPGQGLQFLFEYFSETQRNKGNFPGRFSGRQFSNSRSEMNVSTLELGDSALYLCASSFQGQETQYFGPGTRLLVL.

V gene TRBV5-5 combines with J gene TRBJ1-1; D gene unclear. The CDR3 loop spans 13 amino acids. Trimming took 0 bases from V and 1 from J, leaving 4 bases between them. The germline CDR1 and CDR2 sequences are SGHKS and YYEKEE (reference sequence). The CDR3 here is CASSLDRNTEAFF. CDR3 bases: TGTGCCAGCAGCTTGGACAGGAACACTGAAGCTTTCTTT.

The chain carries TRBV6-1 and TRBJ2-7; D gene ambiguous. The germline CDR1 and CDR2 sequences are MNHNS and SASEGT. The CDR3 extends over 13 amino acids. Trimming removed 8 bases from V and 1 base from J, with 12 bases in between. The CDR3 coding sequence is TGTGCCAGCGAAGCCAGACTGTCCTACGAGCAGTACTTC. It is translated as CASEARLSYEQYF.

The rearrangement links TRBV6-1 to TRBJ2-6, with TRBD1 matching 7 bases. V shed 6 bases and J 2 bases; nucleotides not matched to a gene: 1. The CDR3 is 14 amino acids. Looked up from germline, CDR1 is MNHNS and CDR2 is SASEGT. The DNA of the CDR3 is TGTGCCAGCAGGACAGGGACTGGGGCCAACGTCCTGACTTTC. Translating it yields CASRTGTGANVLTF.

The sample holds one count of this clone. The rearrangement joins TRBV7-2 to TRBJ1-5, with 8 bases lining up with TRBD1. The CDR3 is 15 residues long. V lost 5 bases and J lost 4; bases outside the gene matches: 7. CDR1 is SGHTA and CDR2 is FQGNSA in the germline V gene. In DNA, the CDR3 is TGTGCCAGCAGCGACAGACAGGGGAGTAATCAGCCCCAGCATTTT. Amino acids: CASSDRQGSNQPQHF.

This chain connects TRBV19 to TRBJ2-7; a weak D match, TRBD2 (5 bases). Trimming took 6 bases from V and 5 from J, leaving 17 bases between them. Germline V gene sequence: CDR1 LNHDA, CDR2 SQIVND (reference sequence). The length of the CDR3 is 14 residues. The CDR3 coding sequence is TGTGCCAGTAGAAAAATCGGGTTGGGAGACGAGCAGTACTTC. Translated, it gives CASRKIGLGDEQYF.

This chain's CDR3 is CASSQDRGGSPLHF. CDR3 sequence (DNA): TGCGCCAGCAGCCAAGACAGGGGGGGATCACCCCTCCACTTT. The chain links TRBV23-1 to TRBJ1-6; 9 bases align to TRBD1. TRBV23-1 is labeled an ORF, and its function is uncertain. V shed 6 bases, J shed 10 bases, and the junction held 7 bases outside the gene matches. This CDR3 is 14 amino acids long.

V and J are TRBV28 and TRBJ1-2; a possible D gene is TRBD1 (5 bases). The CDR3 consists of 15 residues. The V gene's germline CDR1 is MDHEN and CDR2 SYDVKM. Trimming removed 6 bases at V and 7 bases at J, with 21 bases between. The CDR3 DNA is TGTGCCAGCAGCCTAGGGGATCGTCGCAGTGCTGGCTACACCTTC. This translates into CASSLGDRRSAGYTF.

This clone was found a few times. The chain has TRBV19 and TRBJ2-7; either TRBD1 or TRBD2 may fit D (5 bases each). Trimming cost V 4 bases and J 7 bases, with 17 bases left between them. Germline V gives CDR1 LNHDA, CDR2 SQIVND (reference sequence). CDR3 size: 14 residues. In DNA, the CDR3 is TGTGCCAGTAGTACGGGACGGGCTAGTGAGGAGCAGTACTTC. Its translation: CASSTGRASEEQYF.

The chain recombines TRBV5-4 with TRBJ1-2, with 8 bases aligning to TRBD1. The CDR3 extends over 15 amino acids. V trimming: 3 bases; J trimming: 2 bases; junction bases outside the gene matches: 6. Germline V CDR1 and CDR2: SGHNT, YYREEE (reference sequence). The CDR3 reads CASSSQGTGNYGYTF. The CDR3 DNA reads TGTGCCAGCAGCTCCCAAGGGACAGGCAACTATGGCTACACCTTC.

This clone was detected a few times. J is TRBJ2-2 and V is TRBV18; D unresolved. This CDR3 comprises 13 residues. V dropped 2 bases and J dropped 11 bases, with 12 bases sitting between them. Germline assignment: CDR1 KGHSH and CDR2 LQKENI. The CDR3, as DNA: TGTGCCAGCTCACCAAGGGAAGGGAACGAGCTGTTTTTT. Protein: CASSPREGNELFF.

This clone was counted once. The chain carries TRBV20-1 and TRBJ1-6; maybe TRBD1 (6 bases). The V gene's germline CDR1 is DFQATT and CDR2 SNEGSKA (reference sequence). V was cut by 6 bases and J by 11 bases, with 11 bases left in between. The length of the CDR3 is 11 residues. The CDR3 loop reads CSAKGGTPLHF. CDR3 sequence (DNA): TGCAGTGCCAAGGGGGGGACACCCCTCCACTTT.

This chain connects TRBV13 to TRBJ1-6; 7 nucleotides agree with TRBD1. The CDR3 has 15 amino acids. V lost 3 bases, J lost 8 bases, and 7 bases stayed unmatched. The germline gives CDR1 PRHDT, CDR2 FYEKMQ (reference sequence). The CDR3 here is CASSFYGQEYSPLHF. In DNA form, the CDR3 reads TGTGCCAGCAGCTTTTATGGACAGGAATATTCACCCCTCCACTTT.

This chain joins TRBV7-2 and TRBJ2-5; 9 bases match TRBD2. V lost 5 bases and J lost 5; bases outside the gene matches: 15. Germline lookup yields CDR1 SGHTA and CDR2 FQGNSA. The CDR3 is made up of 17 amino acids. CDR3 coding DNA: TGTGCCAGCAGCCAGCTTAGCGGTAGCGGGAGTACGGAGACCCAGTACTTC. Translated: CASSQLSGSGSTETQYF.

The V and J genes are TRBV5-4 and TRBJ2-5; 7 nucleotides line up with TRBD2. The CDR3 has 15 amino acids. Trimming at V came to 4 bases and at J to 1 base, leaving 7 bases not matched to a gene. Germline CDR1 SGHNT, CDR2 YYREEE (reference sequence). CDR3 sequence reads: CASSPATGGQETQYF. CDR3 DNA sequence: TGTGCCAGCAGCCCTGCGACGGGAGGCCAAGAGACCCAGTACTTC.

The chain employs TRBV7-2 and TRBJ1-2; 7 nucleotides align to TRBD1. Trimming removed 5 bases from V and 2 bases from J; junction bases left unmatched: 5. Germline loops: CDR1 SGHTA, CDR2 FQGNSA. The CDR3 contains 14 residues. The CDR3 sequence: CASSTRTGNYGYTF. DNA for the CDR3: TGTGCCAGCAGCACCCGGACAGGCAACTATGGCTACACCTTC.